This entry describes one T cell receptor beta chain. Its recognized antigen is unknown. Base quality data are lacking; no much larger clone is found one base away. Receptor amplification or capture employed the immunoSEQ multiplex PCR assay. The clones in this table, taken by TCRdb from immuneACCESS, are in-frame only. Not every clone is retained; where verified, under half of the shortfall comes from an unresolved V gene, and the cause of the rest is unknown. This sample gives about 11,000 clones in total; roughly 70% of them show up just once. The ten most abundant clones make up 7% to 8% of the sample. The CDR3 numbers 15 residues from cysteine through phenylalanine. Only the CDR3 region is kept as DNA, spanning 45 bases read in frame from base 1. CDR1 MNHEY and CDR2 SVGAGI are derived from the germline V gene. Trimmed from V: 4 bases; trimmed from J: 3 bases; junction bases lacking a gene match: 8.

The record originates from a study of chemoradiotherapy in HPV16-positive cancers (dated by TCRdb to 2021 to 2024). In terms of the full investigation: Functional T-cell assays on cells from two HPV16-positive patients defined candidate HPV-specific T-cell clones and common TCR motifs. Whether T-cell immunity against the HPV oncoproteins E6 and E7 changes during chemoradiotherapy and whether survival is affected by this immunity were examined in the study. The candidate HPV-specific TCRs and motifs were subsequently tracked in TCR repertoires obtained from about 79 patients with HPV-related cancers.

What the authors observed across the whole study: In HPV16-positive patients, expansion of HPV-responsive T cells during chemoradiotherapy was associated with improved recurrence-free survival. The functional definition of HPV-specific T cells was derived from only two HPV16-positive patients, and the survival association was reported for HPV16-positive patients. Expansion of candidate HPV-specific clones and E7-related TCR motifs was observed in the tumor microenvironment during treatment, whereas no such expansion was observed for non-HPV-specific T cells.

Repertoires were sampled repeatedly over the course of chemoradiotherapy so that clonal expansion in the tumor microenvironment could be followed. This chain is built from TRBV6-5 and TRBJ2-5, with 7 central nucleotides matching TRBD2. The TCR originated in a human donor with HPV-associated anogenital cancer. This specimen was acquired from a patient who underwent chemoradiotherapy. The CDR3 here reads CASSLNRDYKETQYF. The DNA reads TGTGCCAGCAGTTTAAACCGGGACTACAAAGAGACCCAGTACTTC.